These 8 T cell receptor beta chains were sequenced from one sample in a study of OX40 agonist ivuxolimab in advanced cancers. Libraries were prepared by immunoSEQ multiplex PCR; TCRdb keeps only in-frame clonotypes and omits some of them. The sample comprises roughly 76,000 clones, more than 65% of which are singletons, and around 1.1% rests with the top ten. The material was CD4+ or CD8+ T cells sorted from blood, obtained in a trial of the OX40 agonist ivuxolimab. The source of these receptors is an adult with an advanced solid tumor such as melanoma, head and neck, liver or kidney cancer.

The chain employs TRBV7-8 and TRBJ2-7, with TRBD1 as a possible D gene (5 bases). The germline V gene encodes CDR1 SGHVS and CDR2 FQNEAQ. With 4 bases removed from V and 7 bases from J, the gap between germline ends came to 14 bases. The CDR3 is 13 amino acids. CDR3 amino acids: CASSSGRTGEQYF. The CDR3 nucleotides are TGTGCCAGCAGCTCCGGGCGCACAGGAGAGCAGTACTTC.

This chain connects TRBV7-8 to TRBJ2-2; no clear D. Trimming took off 1 base at V and 0 bases at J, with 3 bases between the two ends. There are 14 residues in the CDR3. Germline lookup yields CDR1 SGHVS and CDR2 FQNEAQ. CDR3 loop: CASSLEANTGELFF. CDR3 DNA: TGTGCCAGCAGCTTAGAGGCGAACACCGGGGAGCTGTTTTTT.

In regard to this clone: The sample carries other DNA sequences with the same CDR3. The V gene is TRBV7-2, the J gene TRBJ2-7, with 10 bases aligning to TRBD2. The CDR3 is made up of 15 amino acids. With V trimmed by 5 bases and J by 3 bases, 7 bases remained unmatched. CDR1 is SGHTA and CDR2 is FQGNSA in the germline V gene. The CDR3 nucleotides are TGTGCCAGCAGCCTGGCCCCTAGCGGGGGCTACGAGCAGTACTTC. Translating gives CASSLAPSGGYEQYF.

This clone was recorded only once. This chain uses TRBV19 with TRBJ1-3; 8 bases align to TRBD1. This CDR3 is built from 14 residues. J was trimmed by 0 bases and V by 6 bases; bases with no gene match: 1. Germline CDR1 and CDR2: LNHDA and SQIVND (reference sequence). The DNA for the CDR3 is TGTGCCAGTAGAACAGGGGGCTCTGGAAACACCATATATTTT. Encoded protein: CASRTGGSGNTIYF.

The CDR3 sequence is CASSQDRGNQPQHF. DNA of the CDR3: TGTGCCAGCAGCCAGGACAGGGGCAATCAGCCCCAGCATTTT. V gene TRBV2 combines with J gene TRBJ1-5, with TRBD1 matching 8 bases. This CDR3 is built from 14 residues. V dropped 6 bases and J dropped 2; count of bases not matched to a gene: 3. Germline-derived CDR1 and CDR2 are SNHLY and FYNNEI.

V is TRBV7-2 and J is TRBJ2-1, with D possibly TRBD2 on 6 matching bases. The germline CDR1 and CDR2 sequences are SGHTA and FQGNSA. This CDR3 is 15 amino acids long. V gave up 1 base and J gave up 2 bases, with 9 bases separating them. CDR3 DNA sequence: TGTGCCAGCAGCTTAGGGGGACTCACCTACAATGAGCAGTTCTTC. It specifies CASSLGGLTYNEQFF.

The V gene is TRBV7-2, the J gene TRBJ2-1; TRBD1 might be the D (5 bases). With 10 bases removed from V and 0 bases from J, the gap between germline ends came to 13 bases. The CDR3 loop spans 14 amino acids. From germline, CDR1 is SGHTA and CDR2 FQGNSA. CDR3 sequence reads: CATSQGSSYNEQFF. In DNA form, the CDR3 reads TGTGCCACGAGCCAGGGCAGCTCCTACAATGAGCAGTTCTTC. The whole variable domain, remainder taken from reference TRBV7-2 and TRBJ2-1, is GAGVSQSPSNKVTEKGKDVELRCDPISGHTALYWYRQSLGQGLEFLIYFQGNSAPDKSGLPSDRFSAERTGGSVSTLTIQRTQQEDSAVYLCATSQGSSYNEQFFGPGTRLTVL.

This clone appeared a few times. The rearrangement uses TRBV2 and TRBJ1-2, with TRBD1 matching 7 bases. Germline-derived CDR1 and CDR2 are SNHLY and FYNNEI. V was clipped by 3 bases and J by 7 bases; unmatched bases: 8. CDR3 length equals 14 residues. CDR3 sequence: CASSEAGQVAGYTF. DNA of the CDR3: TGTGCCAGCAGTGAGGCCGGACAGGTCGCTGGCTACACCTTC.